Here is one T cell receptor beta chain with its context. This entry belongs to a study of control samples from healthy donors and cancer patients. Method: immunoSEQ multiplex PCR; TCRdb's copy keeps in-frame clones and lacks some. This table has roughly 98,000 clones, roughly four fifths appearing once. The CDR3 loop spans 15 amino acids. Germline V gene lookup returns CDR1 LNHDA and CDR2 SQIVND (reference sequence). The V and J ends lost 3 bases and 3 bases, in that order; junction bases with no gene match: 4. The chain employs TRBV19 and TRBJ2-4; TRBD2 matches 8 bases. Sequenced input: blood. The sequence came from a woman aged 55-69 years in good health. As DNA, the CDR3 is TGTGCCAGTAGTATCCTGGCGGGGGGCAAAAACATTCAGTACTTC. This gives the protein CASSILAGGKNIQYF.